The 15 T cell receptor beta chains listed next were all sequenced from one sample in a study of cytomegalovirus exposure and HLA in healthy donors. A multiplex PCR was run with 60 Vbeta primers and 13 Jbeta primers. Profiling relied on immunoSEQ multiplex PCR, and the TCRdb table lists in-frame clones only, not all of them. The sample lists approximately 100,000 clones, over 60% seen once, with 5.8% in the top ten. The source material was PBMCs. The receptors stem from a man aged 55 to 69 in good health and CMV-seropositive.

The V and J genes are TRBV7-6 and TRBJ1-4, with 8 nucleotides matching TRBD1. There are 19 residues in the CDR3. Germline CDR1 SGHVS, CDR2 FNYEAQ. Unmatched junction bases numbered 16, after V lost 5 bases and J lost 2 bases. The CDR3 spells CASSARTGSSSATNEKLFF. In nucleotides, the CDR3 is TGTGCCAGCAGCGCCAGGACAGGGAGCTCGTCTGCTACTAATGAAAAACTGTTTTTT.

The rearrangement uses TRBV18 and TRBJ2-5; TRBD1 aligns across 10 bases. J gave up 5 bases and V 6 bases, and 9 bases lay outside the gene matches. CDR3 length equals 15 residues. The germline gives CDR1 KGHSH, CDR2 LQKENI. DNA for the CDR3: TGTGCCAGCTCTAATCTGGACAGGGGGTTTGAGACCCAGTACTTC. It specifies CASSNLDRGFETQYF.

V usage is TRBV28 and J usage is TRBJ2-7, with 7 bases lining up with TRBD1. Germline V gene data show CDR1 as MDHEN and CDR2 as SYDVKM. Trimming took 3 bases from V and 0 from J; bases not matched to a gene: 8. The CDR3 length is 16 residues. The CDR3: CASSFYGTASSYEQYF. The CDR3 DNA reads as TGTGCCAGCAGTTTTTACGGGACAGCGAGCTCCTACGAGCAGTACTTC.

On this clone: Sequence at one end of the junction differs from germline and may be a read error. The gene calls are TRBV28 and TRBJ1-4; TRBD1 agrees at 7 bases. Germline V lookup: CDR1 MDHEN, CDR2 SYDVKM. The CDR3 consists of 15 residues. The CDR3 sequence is CANSPLAGGDEKLFF. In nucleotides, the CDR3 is TGTGCCAACAGTCCCCTCGCAGGGGGTGACGAAAAACTGTTTTTT.

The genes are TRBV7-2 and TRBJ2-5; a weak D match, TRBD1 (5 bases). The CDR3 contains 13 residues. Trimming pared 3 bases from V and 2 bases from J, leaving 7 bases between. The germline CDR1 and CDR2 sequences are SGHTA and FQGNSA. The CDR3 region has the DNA TGTGCCAGCAGCTTTGACAGACAAGAGACCCAGTACTTC. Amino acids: CASSFDRQETQYF.

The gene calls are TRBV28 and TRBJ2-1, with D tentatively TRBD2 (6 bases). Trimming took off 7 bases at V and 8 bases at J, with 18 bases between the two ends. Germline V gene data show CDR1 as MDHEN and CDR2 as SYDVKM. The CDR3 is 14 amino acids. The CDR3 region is CASTFERVLDEQFF. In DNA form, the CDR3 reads TGTGCCAGCACCTTCGAGCGGGTTTTGGATGAGCAGTTCTTC.

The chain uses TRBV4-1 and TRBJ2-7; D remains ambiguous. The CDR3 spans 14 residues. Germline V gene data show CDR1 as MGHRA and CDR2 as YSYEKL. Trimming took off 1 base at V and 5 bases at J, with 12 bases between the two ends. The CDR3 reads CASSQVQPTHEQYF. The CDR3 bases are TGCGCCAGCAGCCAAGTACAGCCCACTCACGAGCAGTACTTC.

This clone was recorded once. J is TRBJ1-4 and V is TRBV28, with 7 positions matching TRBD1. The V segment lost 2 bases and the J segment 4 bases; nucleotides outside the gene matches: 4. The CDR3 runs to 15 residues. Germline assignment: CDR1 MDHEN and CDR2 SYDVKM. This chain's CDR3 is CASSLTDRDNEKLFF. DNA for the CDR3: TGTGCCAGCAGTTTAACCGACAGGGATAATGAAAAACTGTTTTTT.

DNA for the CDR3: TGTGCCAGCAGCCAAGATTACGGGCGAGCGGGGGCTTCCTACGAGCAGTACTTC. This gives the protein CASSQDYGRAGASYEQYF. The V gene is TRBV14, the J gene TRBJ2-5, with 8 bases aligning to TRBD2. TRBJ2-7 explains the end of the DNA better; the J call may be wrong. Looked up from germline, CDR1 is SGHDN and CDR2 is FVKESK. The CDR3 consists of 18 residues.

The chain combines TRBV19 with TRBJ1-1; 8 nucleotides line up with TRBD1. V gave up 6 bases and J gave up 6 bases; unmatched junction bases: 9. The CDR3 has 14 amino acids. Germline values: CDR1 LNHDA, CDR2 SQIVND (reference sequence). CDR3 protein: CASSPGQGQAEAFF. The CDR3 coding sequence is TGTGCCAGTAGCCCCGGACAGGGACAGGCTGAAGCTTTCTTT.

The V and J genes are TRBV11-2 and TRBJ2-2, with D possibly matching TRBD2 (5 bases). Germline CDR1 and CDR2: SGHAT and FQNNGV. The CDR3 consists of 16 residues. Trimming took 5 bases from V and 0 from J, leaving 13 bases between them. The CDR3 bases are TGTGCCAGCAGCGCAATCCGGGGTACGAACACCGGGGAGCTGTTTTTT. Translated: CASSAIRGTNTGELFF.

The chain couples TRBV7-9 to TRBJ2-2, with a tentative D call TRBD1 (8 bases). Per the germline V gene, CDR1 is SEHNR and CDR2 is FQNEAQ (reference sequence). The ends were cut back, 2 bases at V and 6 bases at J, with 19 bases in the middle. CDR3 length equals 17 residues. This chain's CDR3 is CASSLSAAQGGSGELFF. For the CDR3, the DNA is TGTGCCAGCAGCTTAAGCGCGGCACAGGGGGGGTCCGGGGAGCTGTTTTTT.

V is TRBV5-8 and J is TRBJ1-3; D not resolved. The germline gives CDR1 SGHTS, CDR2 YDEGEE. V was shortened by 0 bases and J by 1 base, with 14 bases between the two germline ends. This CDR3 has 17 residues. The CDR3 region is CASSLGSRKYSGNTIYF. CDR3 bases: TGTGCCAGCAGCTTGGGATCCAGGAAATATTCTGGAAACACCATATATTTT.

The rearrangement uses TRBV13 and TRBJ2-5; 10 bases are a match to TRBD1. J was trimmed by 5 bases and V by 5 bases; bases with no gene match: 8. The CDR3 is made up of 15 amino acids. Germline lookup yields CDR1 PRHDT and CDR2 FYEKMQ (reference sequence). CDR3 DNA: TGTGCCAGCAGCACGACAGGGGGCACGGGGGAGACCCAGTACTTC. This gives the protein CASSTTGGTGETQYF.

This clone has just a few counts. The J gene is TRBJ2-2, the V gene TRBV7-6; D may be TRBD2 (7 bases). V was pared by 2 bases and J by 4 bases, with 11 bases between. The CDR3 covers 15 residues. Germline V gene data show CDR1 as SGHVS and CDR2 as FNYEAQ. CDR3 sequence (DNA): TGTGCCAGCAGCTTAACGCGGGGGCTCACCGGGGAGCTGTTTTTT. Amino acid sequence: CASSLTRGLTGELFF.